A selection of T cell receptor beta chains follows, all from one sample in a study of PD-1 and CTLA-4 blockade in melanoma. Libraries were prepared by immunoSEQ multiplex PCR; TCRdb keeps only in-frame clonotypes and omits some of them. The repertoire includes roughly 30,000 clones, approximately 90% of them detected once, and roughly 9% sits in the top ten. Sequencing used CD8+ T cells from peripheral blood, obtained from a patient given anti-PD-1 treatment. All receptors derive from a human donor with melanoma. CDR3s leave out the opening cysteine and the closing phenylalanine or tryptophan.

v_gene	j_gene	CDR3aa
TRBV13	TRBJ2-6	ASSSSNGGHSGANVLT
TRBV27	TRBJ2-1	ASSLAGNEQF
TRBV7-3	TRBJ2-2	ASSFAGGTGELF
TRBV30	TRBJ1-1	AWSVAGIEAF
TRBV27	TRBJ2-5	ASSRSAGGWETQY
TRBV6-5	TRBJ1-1	ASSYSIDRDAEAF
TRBV28	TRBJ1-4	ASFSGTTTNEKLF
TRBV5-1	TRBJ2-7	ASSLGAEYEQY
TRBV2	TRBJ2-1	ASTAGVGNEQF
TRBV27	TRBJ2-7	ASSLSGLYEQY
TRBV2	TRBJ2-2	ASSDESGQNTGELF
TRBV10-1	TRBJ2-7	ASSESGGGWYEQY
TRBV18	TRBJ1-1	ASSSVDTVFFEAF
TRBV11-2	TRBJ2-7	ASSFGTGTHEQY
TRBV6-6	TRBJ1-5	ASSNTGKGNQPQH
TRBV27	TRBJ1-1	ASSRQGNTEAF
TRBV28	TRBJ1-1	ASSHHRGHLNTEAF
TRBV7-9	TRBJ2-2	ASSLGGGRESFGELF
TRBV6-5	TRBJ2-7	ASSGFSYEQY
TRBV19	TRBJ1-6	ASRDADRPNSPLH
TRBV29-1	TRBJ2-7	SVETGQPYEQY
TRBV28	TRBJ1-1	ASSSPGTGNTEAF
TRBV5-1	TRBJ1-2	ASSLGWDSSSGYT
TRBV10-3	TRBJ2-3	AIRVQRENTDTQY
TRBV28	TRBJ2-2	ASSLTYPPQGMDWGGELF
TRBV6-5	TRBJ1-5	ASSTGTGDQPQH
TRBV4-2	TRBJ2-7	ASSQEGGGGDEQY
TRBV4-2	TRBJ1-3	ASSQDSKGAGNTIY
TRBV30	TRBJ2-2	AWDTFTGELF
TRBV29-1	TRBJ1-2	SARTDYGYT
TRBV6-2/TRBV6-3	TRBJ2-3	ASSFHRDRGGGTDTQY
TRBV6-5	TRBJ2-5	ASSYPSGETQY
TRBV5-6	TRBJ2-5	ASSLRNSQETQY
TRBV6-5	TRBJ1-1	ASSPTRNTEAF
TRBV9	TRBJ2-5	ASSEVAGTGTQY
TRBV28	TRBJ1-5	ASQKGGVQPQH
TRBV27	TRBJ2-1	ASTNPEGYDEQF
TRBV10-3	TRBJ1-5	AISEENQPQH
TRBV9	TRBJ2-7	ASSVQDTLYEQY
TRBV2	TRBJ2-5	ASSEAHRAGGPETQY
TRBV12-3/TRBV12-4	TRBJ1-1	ASTSPQNTEAF
TRBV28	TRBJ1-5	ASSEGGQPQH
TRBV27	TRBJ2-1	ASSEGLAETYNEQF
TRBV6-5	TRBJ2-5	ASSELEGTQY
TRBV19	TRBJ2-7	ASSIGTSGTYEQY
TRBV18	TRBJ1-5	ASSPVATDNQPQH
TRBV7-9	TRBJ1-6	ASSSTGVNSPLH
TRBV30	TRBJ1-1	AWSVNFDTEAF
TRBV6-5	TRBJ2-5	ASSPGTAQETQY
TRBV7-9	TRBJ1-5	ASSFSDSNQPQH
TRBV7-9	TRBJ1-3	ASSSPGQGSGNTIY
TRBV4-1	TRBJ2-7	ASSGMAGEQY
TRBV5-1	TRBJ2-7	ASSRGAGYEQY